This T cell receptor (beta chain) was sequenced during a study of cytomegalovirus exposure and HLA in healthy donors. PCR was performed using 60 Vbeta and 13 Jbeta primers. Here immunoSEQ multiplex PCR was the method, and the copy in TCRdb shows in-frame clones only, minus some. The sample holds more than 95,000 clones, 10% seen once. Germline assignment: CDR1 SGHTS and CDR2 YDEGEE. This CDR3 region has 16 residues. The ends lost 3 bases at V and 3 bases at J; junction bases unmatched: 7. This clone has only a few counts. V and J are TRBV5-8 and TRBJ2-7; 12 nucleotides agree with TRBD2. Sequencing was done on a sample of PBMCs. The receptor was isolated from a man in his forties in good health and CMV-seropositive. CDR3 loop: CASSSPGTSGFYEQYF. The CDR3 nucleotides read TGTGCCAGCAGCTCTCCCGGGACTAGCGGGTTCTACGAGCAGTACTTC.